The rows below give T cell receptor beta chains drawn from one sample of a study of cytomegalovirus exposure and HLA in healthy donors. Clones were read by immunoSEQ multiplex PCR, and TCRdb kept only the in-frame ones, dropping some. The table lists 200,000 to 250,000 clones, less than 90% of them singletons. Sequencing used PBMCs. Source of these receptors: a woman younger than 30 in good health and CMV-seronegative. CDR3s include the opening cysteine and the closing phenylalanine or tryptophan. D genes are given only for firm matches. Not all rows give a size; the values are once, few, many and, for expanded clones, a class.

TRBV13	TRBD1	TRBJ1-1	.	TGTGCCAGCAGCAAAAGAGGACAGGTGAACACTGAAGCTTTCTTT	CASSKRGQVNTEAFF
TRBV9	TRBD2	TRBJ2-3	few	TGTGCCAGCAGCCTCGGGACTAGCGGATCAGATACGCAGTATTTT	CASSLGTSGSDTQYF
TRBV20-1	TRBD2	TRBJ2-5	.	TGCAGCCGGACTAGCGTGAAGACCCAGTACTTC	CSRTSVKTQYF
TRBV19	TRBD2	TRBJ2-1	.	TGTGCCACAGACCCGGGACTAGCCTACAATGAGCAGTTCTTC	CATDPGLAYNEQFF
TRBV2	.	TRBJ2-1	.	TGTGCCAGCAGTGAATGGGTGGCGGGCTACAATGAGCAGTTCTTC	CASSEWVAGYNEQFF
TRBV2	.	TRBJ1-1	.	TGTGCCAGCAACGGGGAGGGGGTATTGAGCACTGAAGCTTTCTTT	CASNGEGVLSTEAFF
TRBV5-6	.	TRBJ2-3	.	TGTGCCAGCAGCTTCCGGCGGGCAGATACGCAGTATTTT	CASSFRRADTQYF
TRBV5-1	.	TRBJ2-4	.	TGCGCCAGCAGCCTTTTGGAGGGAGCCAAAAACATTCAGTACTTC	CASSLLEGAKNIQYF
TRBV4-1	.	TRBJ1-3	.	TGCGCCAGCAGCCAATCTACCCCAGGGATCTCTGGAAACACCATATATTTT	CASSQSTPGISGNTIYF
TRBV29-1	.	TRBJ1-5	once	TGCAGCGTTGCAATCCCCCACAGGGTCATCAATCAGCCCCAGCATTTT	CSVAIPHRVINQPQHF
TRBV25-1	.	TRBJ2-5	.	TGTGCCAGCAGTGATATAGCGGAATACCAAGAGACCCAGTACTTC	CASSDIAEYQETQYF
TRBV9	.	TRBJ2-7	few	TGTGCCAGCAGCGCGGGAGTCGAGCAGTACTTC	CASSAGVEQYF
TRBV27	.	TRBJ2-3	once	TGTGCCAGCAGCACCCCAACGAGGAGCCATACGCAGTATTTT	CASSTPTRSHTQYF
TRBV28	.	TRBJ1-1	.	TGTGCCAGCCAGGGCCCGAACACTGAAGCTTTCTTT	CASQGPNTEAFF
TRBV18	.	TRBJ1-3	.	TGTGCCAGCTCACCAGTCCAGGCCGATCGCTCTGGAAACACCATATATTTT	CASSPVQADRSGNTIYF
TRBV14	.	TRBJ1-1	.	TGTGCCAGCAGCGTTGGGGGCACTGAAGCTTTCTTT	CASSVGGTEAFF
TRBV29-1	.	TRBJ2-6	.	TGCAGCGCGTCTGGGCCCTCTGGGGCCAACGTCCTGACTTTC	CSASGPSGANVLTF
TRBV27	.	TRBJ2-1	.	TGTGCCAGCAGTTTAAGGAAGAAGGTTCAGGCCTACAATGAGCAGTTCTTC	CASSLRKKVQAYNEQFF
TRBV5-1	.	TRBJ1-5	.	TGCGCCACCCTAACGACGGACAGCCCACGCTATAGCAATCAGCCCCAGCATTTT	CATLTTDSPRYSNQPQHF
TRBV11-2	.	TRBJ1-3	.	TGTGCCAGCAGCTTAGAAGGGTCCTGGACCTCCACCGGAAACACCATATATTTT	CASSLEGSWTSTGNTIYF
TRBV27	TRBD1	TRBJ2-2	.	TGTGCCAGCAGTTTATCCGGGACAGGGGGAATCGGGGAGCTGTTTTTT	CASSLSGTGGIGELFF
TRBV5-1	.	TRBJ1-2	.	TGCGCCAGCAGCTTGGAGTACAGTAACTATGGCTACACCTTC	CASSLEYSNYGYTF
TRBV29-1	.	TRBJ2-5	.	TGCAGCGTTCGCCGGCGAGGCCAAGAGACCCAGTACTTC	CSVRRRGQETQYF
TRBV5-1	.	TRBJ2-1	.	TGCGCCAGCAGCTTGAGGCCGCATGAGCAGTTCTTC	CASSLRPHEQFF
TRBV18	.	TRBJ2-1	.	TGTGCCAGCTCACATTTAGAGAATGAGCAGTTCTTC	CASSHLENEQFF
TRBV29-1	TRBD1	TRBJ2-7	.	TGCAGCGCCGGTAGACAGGGGGCTGAATACGAGCAGTACTTC	CSAGRQGAEYEQYF
TRBV19	TRBD2	TRBJ2-5	.	TGTGCCAGTAGTAGCCGCCTCGGGACTAGCGGGAGGTCCCAAGAGACCCAGTACTTC	CASSSRLGTSGRSQETQYF
TRBV30	.	TRBJ1-5	.	TGTGCCTGGAGTGTACAAGGGGTGAATCAGCCCCAGCATTTT	CAWSVQGVNQPQHF
TRBV27	.	TRBJ2-1	.	TGTGCCAGCCGGTCCCCGGAGGGCCGGTCTTACAATGAGCAGTTCTTC	CASRSPEGRSYNEQFF
TRBV7-7	.	TRBJ2-3	.	TGTGCTAGCAGCCCAGGGTTTACAGATACGCAGTATTTT	CASSPGFTDTQYF
TRBV7-9	TRBD2	TRBJ2-7	.	TGTGCCAGCAGCTTAGATAGGACTAGCGGGAGGAACGAGCAGTACTTC	CASSLDRTSGRNEQYF
TRBV19	.	TRBJ1-4	.	TGTGCCAGTAGTACCATAGGGACCGGCACTAATGAAAAACTGTTTTTT	CASSTIGTGTNEKLFF
TRBV9	TRBD1	TRBJ1-2	.	TGTGCCAGCAGCGAAGCCAGTAGCGGACAGGGGGCAAGTGGCTACACCTTC	CASSEASSGQGASGYTF
TRBV14	.	TRBJ1-2	.	TGTGCCAGCAGCCAAGAAGCGTATGGCTACACCTTC	CASSQEAYGYTF
TRBV7-9	TRBD1	TRBJ1-2	.	TGTGCCAGCAGCCAGGGGGCCAATGGCTACACCTTC	CASSQGANGYTF
TRBV27	TRBD1	TRBJ2-7	.	TGTGCCAGCAGCCTAAGACCCCCGACAGGGGGGACCTACGAGCAGTACTTC	CASSLRPPTGGTYEQYF
TRBV2	.	TRBJ2-1	.	TGTGCCAGCAGTGAACGGCTAGCTGGGGTTAACTCCTACAATGAGCAGTTCTTC	CASSERLAGVNSYNEQFF
TRBV10-3	.	TRBJ1-1	few	TGTGCCATCAGGGGCTCCCTAGGGGCTGAAGCTTTCTTT	CAIRGSLGAEAFF
TRBV6-6	TRBD1	TRBJ1-5	.	TGTGCCAGCAGTTACTCGAGGGACAGTCAGCCCCAGCATTTT	CASSYSRDSQPQHF
TRBV2	.	TRBJ2-7	.	TGTGCCAGCAGTGATGGGGGGGCCTCCTACGAGCAGTACTTC	CASSDGGASYEQYF
TRBV5-1	.	TRBJ2-3	once	TGCGCCAGCAGCTTGGAGCGCACCACAGATACGCAGTATTTT	CASSLERTTDTQYF
TRBV9	.	TRBJ1-3	.	TGTGCCAGCAGCGCCTCCTTGGGGACCGCCGGAAACACCATATATTTT	CASSASLGTAGNTIYF
TRBV27	.	TRBJ1-2	few	TGTGCCAGCAGTTTTTGGCGGCAGGGCTATGGCTACACCTTC	CASSFWRQGYGYTF
TRBV27	TRBD2	TRBJ2-1	.	TGTGCCAGCAGTTCCCTGGGTAGCGGGAGAGGGAATGAGCAGTTCTTC	CASSSLGSGRGNEQFF
TRBV5-1	.	TRBJ2-5	.	TGCGCCAGCAGCTTGGAACCGGGATCTTCAAGTGAGACCCAGTACTTC	CASSLEPGSSSETQYF
TRBV28	.	TRBJ1-2	.	TGTGCCAGCAGTTTGGCTCCTTTTTATGGCTACACCTTC	CASSLAPFYGYTF
TRBV7-9	TRBD1	TRBJ2-1	.	TGTGCCAGCAGCCTTCTACAAACAGGGGCGGATGAGCAGTTCTTC	CASSLLQTGADEQFF
TRBV4-1	.	TRBJ2-1	many	TGCGCCAGCAGCCAGGCGGGACAAAGTAACCACAATGAGCAGTTCTTC	CASSQAGQSNHNEQFF
TRBV12-2	.	TRBJ1-5	.	TGTGCAAGTCGCTTAGAATGGAGGGCGATACGCTATCAGCCCCAGCATTTT	CASRLEWRAIRYQPQHF
TRBV7-6	TRBD2	TRBJ2-5	.	TGTGCCAGCAGCTTGGGGAGGGCGGAGACCCAGTACTTC	CASSLGRAETQYF
TRBV2	TRBD1	TRBJ1-1	.	TGTGCCAGCAGGGCGACAGGGGCAAACACTGAAGCTTTCTTT	CASRATGANTEAFF
TRBV27	TRBD1	TRBJ2-1	.	TGTGCCAGCAGTCAAAGGGGACAGGGGATTGAGCAGTTCTTC	CASSQRGQGIEQFF
TRBV5-1	.	TRBJ1-2	.	TGCGCCAGCAGCTCACGGCCTGAGAACACCATCTATGGCTACACCTTC	CASSSRPENTIYGYTF
TRBV28	.	TRBJ1-5	.	TGTGCCACCCGGGGACCGCTCAGCAATCAGCCCCAGCATTTT	CATRGPLSNQPQHF
TRBV28	.	TRBJ1-5	.	TGTGCCAGCAGTTTATTACGTCAGCCCCAGCATTTT	CASSLLRQPQHF
TRBV6-5	.	TRBJ1-2	.	TGTGCCAGCAGAAAGGGGGGCGGCTATGGCTACACCTTC	CASRKGGGYGYTF
TRBV2	TRBD2	TRBJ2-2	.	TGTGCCAGCAGGGGGACTAGCGGGAGTTTGTGGGAGCTGTTTTTT	CASRGTSGSLWELFF